The present T cell receptor beta chain was sequenced within a study of T-cell memory formation after mild COVID-19. With respect to this clonotype: Its antigen is unidentified.

TCRdb re-derived calls from the 5' RACE reads in MiXCR, one entry per CDR3 protein. Seen here are some 190,000 distinct CDR3 sequences, around 17% observed once, and the top ten hold 2% to 3%. V was cut by 2 bases and J by 1 base, with 5 bases left in between. Germline V CDR1 and CDR2: MNHNS, SASEGT. The CDR3 length is 13 residues. Study-wide results and caveats: CD4+ contracting clones were mainly CM and EM; CD8+ ones, EMRA. Whether second-wave clones peaking at day 37 were SARS-CoV-2 specific went unconfirmed.

The receptor comes from an adult woman who had mild COVID-19 (a few samples of this study predate the infection). Cell type and time point are not known. Specimen: PBMCs or a T cell subset sorted from them (not recorded which). The chain links TRBV6-1 to TRBJ1-2; D call uncertain. Written as DNA, the CDR3 is TGTGCCAGCAGTGAACTCTTTAACTATGGCTACACCTTC. This sequence encodes CASSELFNYGYTF.